In this sample, the clone carrying this T cell receptor (beta chain) turned up a few times. Its antigen is still unknown. This sample is part of a study of cytomegalovirus exposure and HLA in healthy donors. The study's findings and limits: Later examination showed HLA-associated TCR beta chains had greater clonal expansion than equally common others.

Per the germline V gene, CDR1 is LGHNA and CDR2 is YNFKEQ. The V and J ends lost 1 base and 3 bases, in that order; junction bases with no gene match: 4. The CDR3 runs 15 residues. Primers for the PCR totalled 60 Vbeta and 13 Jbeta. Repertoires were generated with immunoSEQ multiplex PCR, while TCRdb's copy carries only in-frame clones and drops some. This table has about 130,000 clones, approximately 87% appearing once. The sequencing input was PBMCs. The genes are TRBV4-2 and TRBJ2-5; TRBD2 matches at 8 bases. This TCR came from a woman aged 25 to 45 in good health and CMV-seronegative. CDR3 protein: CASSQGGLDKETQYF. The DNA of the CDR3 is TGTGCCAGCAGCCAAGGGGGACTAGACAAAGAGACCCAGTACTTC.